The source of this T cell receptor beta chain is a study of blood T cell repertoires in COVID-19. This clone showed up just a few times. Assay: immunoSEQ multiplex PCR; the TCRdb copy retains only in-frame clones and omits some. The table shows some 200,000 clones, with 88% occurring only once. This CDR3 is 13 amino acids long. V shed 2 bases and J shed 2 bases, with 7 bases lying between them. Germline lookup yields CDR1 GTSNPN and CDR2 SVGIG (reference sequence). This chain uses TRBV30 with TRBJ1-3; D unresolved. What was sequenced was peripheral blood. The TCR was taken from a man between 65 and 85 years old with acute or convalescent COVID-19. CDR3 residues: CAWSSPTGNTIYF. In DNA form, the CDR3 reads TGTGCCTGGAGTTCTCCTACTGGAAACACCATATATTTT.